Sequencing of this T cell receptor beta chain was carried out in a study of OX40 agonist ivuxolimab in advanced cancers. The data were produced by immunoSEQ multiplex PCR, yet TCRdb's version contains in-frame clones alone and is incomplete. The sample lists roughly 60,000 clones, about 80% seen once, with approximately 2% in the top ten. V was clipped by 3 bases and J by 0 bases, with 12 bases between them. CDR1 is ENHRY, CDR2 SYGVKD, per germline. This CDR3 has 15 amino acids. The input for sequencing was CD4+ or CD8+ T cells sorted from blood, taken in a trial of the OX40 agonist ivuxolimab. This receptor was identified in an adult with an advanced solid tumor such as melanoma, head and neck, liver or kidney cancer. This chain joins TRBV10-3 and TRBJ2-7; D possibly corresponds to TRBD2 (6 bases). CDR3 DNA: TGTGCCATCAGTGAAGGGAGCGGGTCCTCCTACGAGCAGTACTTC. Translating gives CAISEGSGSSYEQYF.